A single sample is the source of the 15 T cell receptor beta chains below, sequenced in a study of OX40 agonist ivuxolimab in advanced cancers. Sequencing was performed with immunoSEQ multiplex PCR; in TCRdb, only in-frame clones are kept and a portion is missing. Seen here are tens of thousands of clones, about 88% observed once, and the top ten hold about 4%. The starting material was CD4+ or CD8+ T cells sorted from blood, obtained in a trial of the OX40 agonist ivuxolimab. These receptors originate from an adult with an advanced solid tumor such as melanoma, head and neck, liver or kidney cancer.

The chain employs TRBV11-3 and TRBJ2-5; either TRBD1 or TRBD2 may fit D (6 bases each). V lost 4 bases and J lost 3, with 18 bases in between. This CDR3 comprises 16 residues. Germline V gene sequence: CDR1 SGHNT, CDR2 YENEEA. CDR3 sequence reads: CASSSRGPRMKETQYF. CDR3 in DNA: TGTGCCAGCAGCTCCCGGGGGCCGCGGATGAAAGAGACCCAGTACTTC.

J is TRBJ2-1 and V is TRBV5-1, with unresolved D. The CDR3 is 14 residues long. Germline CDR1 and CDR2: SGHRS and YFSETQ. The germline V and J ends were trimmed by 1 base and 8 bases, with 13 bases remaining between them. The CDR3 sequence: CASSLPSSGDEQFF. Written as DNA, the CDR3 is TGCGCCAGCAGCTTGCCGTCCTCTGGTGATGAGCAGTTCTTC.

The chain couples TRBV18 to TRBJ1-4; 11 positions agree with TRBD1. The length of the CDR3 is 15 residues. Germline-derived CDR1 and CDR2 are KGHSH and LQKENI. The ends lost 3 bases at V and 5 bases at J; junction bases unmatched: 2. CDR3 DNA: TGTGCCAGCTCACCGGACAGGGGGCGGAATGAAAAACTGTTTTTT. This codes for CASSPDRGRNEKLFF.

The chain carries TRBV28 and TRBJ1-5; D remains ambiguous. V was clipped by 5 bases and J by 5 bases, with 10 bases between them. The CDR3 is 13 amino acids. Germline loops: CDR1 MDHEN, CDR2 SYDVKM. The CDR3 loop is CASSVQSYQPQHF. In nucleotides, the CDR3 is TGTGCCAGCAGTGTCCAGTCCTATCAGCCCCAGCATTTT.

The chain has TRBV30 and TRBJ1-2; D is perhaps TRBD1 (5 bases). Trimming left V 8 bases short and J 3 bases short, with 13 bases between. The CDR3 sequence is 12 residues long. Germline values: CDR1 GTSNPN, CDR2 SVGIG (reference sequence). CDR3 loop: CATAQGDYGYTF. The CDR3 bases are TGTGCCACGGCTCAAGGGGACTATGGCTACACCTTC.

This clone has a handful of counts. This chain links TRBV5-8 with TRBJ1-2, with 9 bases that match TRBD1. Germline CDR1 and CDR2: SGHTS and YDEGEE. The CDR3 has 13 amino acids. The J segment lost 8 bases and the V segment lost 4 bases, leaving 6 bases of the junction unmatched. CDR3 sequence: CASSIQGARGYTF. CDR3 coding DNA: TGTGCCAGCAGCATACAGGGGGCGCGGGGCTACACCTTC.

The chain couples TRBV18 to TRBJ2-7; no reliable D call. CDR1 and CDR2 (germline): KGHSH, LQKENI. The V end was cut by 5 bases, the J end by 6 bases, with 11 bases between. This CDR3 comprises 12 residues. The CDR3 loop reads CASSTQPPEQYF. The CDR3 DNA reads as TGTGCCAGCTCAACCCAACCTCCCGAGCAGTACTTC.

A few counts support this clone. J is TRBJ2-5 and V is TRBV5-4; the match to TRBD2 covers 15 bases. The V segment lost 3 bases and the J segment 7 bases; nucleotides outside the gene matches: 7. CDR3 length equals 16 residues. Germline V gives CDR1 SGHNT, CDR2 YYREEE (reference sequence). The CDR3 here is CASSSSGTSGGLTQYF. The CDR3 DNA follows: TGTGCCAGCAGCTCATCCGGGACTAGCGGGGGGTTGACCCAGTACTTC.

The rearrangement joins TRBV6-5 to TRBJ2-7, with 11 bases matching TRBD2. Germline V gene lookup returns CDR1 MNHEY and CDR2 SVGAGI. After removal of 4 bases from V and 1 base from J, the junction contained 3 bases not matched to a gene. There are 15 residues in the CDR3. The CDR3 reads CASSSGLAVSYEQYF. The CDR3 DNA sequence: TGTGCCAGCAGTTCGGGACTAGCGGTTTCCTACGAGCAGTACTTC.

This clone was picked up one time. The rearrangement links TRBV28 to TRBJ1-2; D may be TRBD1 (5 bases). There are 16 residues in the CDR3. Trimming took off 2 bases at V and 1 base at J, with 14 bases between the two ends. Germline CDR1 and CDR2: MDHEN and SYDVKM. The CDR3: CASSLRGGRNNYGYTF. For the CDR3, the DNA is TGTGCCAGCAGTTTAAGGGGTGGCAGAAATAACTATGGCTACACCTTC.

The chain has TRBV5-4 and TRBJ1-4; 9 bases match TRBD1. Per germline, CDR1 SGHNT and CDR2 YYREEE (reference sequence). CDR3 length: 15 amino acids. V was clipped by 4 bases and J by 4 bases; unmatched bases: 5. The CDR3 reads CASSVQGAGNEKLFF. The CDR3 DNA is TGTGCCAGCAGCGTACAGGGGGCGGGTAATGAAAAACTGTTTTTT.

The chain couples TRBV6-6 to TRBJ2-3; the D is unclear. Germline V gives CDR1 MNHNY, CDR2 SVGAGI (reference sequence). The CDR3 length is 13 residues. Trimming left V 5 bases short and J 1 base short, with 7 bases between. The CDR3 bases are TGTGCCAGCAGTAAAAGTCGCACAGATACGCAGTATTTT. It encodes CASSKSRTDTQYF.

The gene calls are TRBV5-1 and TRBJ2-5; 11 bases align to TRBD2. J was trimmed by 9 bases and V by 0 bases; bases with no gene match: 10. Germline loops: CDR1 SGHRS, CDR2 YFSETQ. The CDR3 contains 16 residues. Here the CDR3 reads CASSLVGTSGEVAQYF. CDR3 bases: TGCGCCAGCAGCTTGGTGGGGACTAGCGGAGAGGTCGCCCAGTACTTC.

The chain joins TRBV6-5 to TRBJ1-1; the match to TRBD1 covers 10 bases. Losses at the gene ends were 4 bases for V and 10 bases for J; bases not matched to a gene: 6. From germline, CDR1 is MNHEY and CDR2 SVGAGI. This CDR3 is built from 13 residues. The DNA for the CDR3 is TGTGCCAGCAGTTCGAGGGACAGGGGATCAGCTTTCTTT. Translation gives CASSSRDRGSAFF.

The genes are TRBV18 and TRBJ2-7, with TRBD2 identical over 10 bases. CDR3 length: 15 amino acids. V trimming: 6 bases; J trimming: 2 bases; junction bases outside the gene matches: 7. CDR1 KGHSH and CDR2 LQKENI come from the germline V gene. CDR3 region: CASSTRLAGAYEQYF. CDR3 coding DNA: TGTGCCAGCTCGACCCGACTAGCGGGTGCCTACGAGCAGTACTTC.